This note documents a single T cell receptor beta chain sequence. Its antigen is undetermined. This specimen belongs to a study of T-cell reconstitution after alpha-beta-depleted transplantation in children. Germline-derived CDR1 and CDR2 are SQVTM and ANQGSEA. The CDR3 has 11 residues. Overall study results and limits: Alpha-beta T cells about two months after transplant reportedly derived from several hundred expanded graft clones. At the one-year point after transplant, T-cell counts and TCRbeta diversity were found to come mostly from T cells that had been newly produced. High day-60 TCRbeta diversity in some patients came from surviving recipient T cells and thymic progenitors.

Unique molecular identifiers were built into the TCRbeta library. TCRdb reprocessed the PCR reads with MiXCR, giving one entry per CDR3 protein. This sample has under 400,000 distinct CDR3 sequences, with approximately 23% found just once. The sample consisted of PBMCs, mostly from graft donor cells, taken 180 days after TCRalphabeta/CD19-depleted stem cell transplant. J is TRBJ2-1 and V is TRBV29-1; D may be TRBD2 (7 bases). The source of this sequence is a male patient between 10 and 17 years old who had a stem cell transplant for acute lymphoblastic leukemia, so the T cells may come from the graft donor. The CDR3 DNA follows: TGCATCGGGGGGCCCTACAATGAGCAGTTCTTC. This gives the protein CIGGPYNEQFF.